The source of this T cell receptor (beta chain) is a study of T-cell memory formation after mild COVID-19. Employing constant-segment primers, 5'RACE generated TCR alpha and TCR beta cDNA libraries bearing sample barcodes and UMIs. TCRdb re-called the 5' RACE reads through MiXCR, storing one row per CDR3 protein. The sample lists about 620,000 distinct CDR3 sequences; roughly 18% were seen once. CDR3 length: 12 residues. Germline V lookup: CDR1 ENHRY, CDR2 SYGVKD. V was trimmed by 7 bases and J by 8 bases, leaving 15 bases between them. This clonotype was counted a few times. The sequence was collected from an adult woman who had mild COVID-19 (a few samples of this study predate the infection). Cell type and time point are not known. Sequences were obtained from PBMCs or a T cell subset sorted from them (not recorded which). The chain employs TRBV10-3 and TRBJ2-7; tentatively, D is TRBD1 or TRBD2 (5 bases each). CDR3 in amino acids: CAITPDGTKQYF. For the CDR3, the DNA is TGTGCCATCACCCCGGATGGGACGAAGCAGTACTTC.